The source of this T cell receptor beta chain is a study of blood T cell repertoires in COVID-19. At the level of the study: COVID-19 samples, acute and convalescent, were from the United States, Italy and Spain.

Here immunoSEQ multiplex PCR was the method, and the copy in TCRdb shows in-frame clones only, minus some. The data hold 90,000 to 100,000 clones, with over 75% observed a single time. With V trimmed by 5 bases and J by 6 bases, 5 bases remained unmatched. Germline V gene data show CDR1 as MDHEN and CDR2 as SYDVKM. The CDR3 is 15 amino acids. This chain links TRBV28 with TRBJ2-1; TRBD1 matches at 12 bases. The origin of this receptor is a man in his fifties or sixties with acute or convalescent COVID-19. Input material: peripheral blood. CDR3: CASSPGTGGINEQFF. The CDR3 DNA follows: TGTGCCAGCAGTCCCGGGACAGGGGGCATCAATGAGCAGTTCTTC.